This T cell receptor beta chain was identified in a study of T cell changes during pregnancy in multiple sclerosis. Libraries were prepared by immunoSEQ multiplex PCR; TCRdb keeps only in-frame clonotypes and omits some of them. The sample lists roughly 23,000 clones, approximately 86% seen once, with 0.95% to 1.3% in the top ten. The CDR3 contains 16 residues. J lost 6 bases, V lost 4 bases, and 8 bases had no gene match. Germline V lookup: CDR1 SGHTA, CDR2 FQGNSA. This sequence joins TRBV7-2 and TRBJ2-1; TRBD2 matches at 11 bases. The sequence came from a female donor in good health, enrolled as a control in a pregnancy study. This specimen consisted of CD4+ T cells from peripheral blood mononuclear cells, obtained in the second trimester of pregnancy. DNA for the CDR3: TGTGCCAGCAGCTCGGCGCCGGGGACTAGCGGCAATGAGCAGTTCTTC. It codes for CASSSAPGTSGNEQFF.